These 17 T cell receptor beta chains were sequenced from one sample in a study of response to subunit inactivated influenza vaccine. TCRdb analysed the RT-PCR reads with MiXCR anew, one entry per CDR3 protein. The data show some 570,000 distinct CDR3 sequences, with about 11% seen just once and 9.5% to 11% held by the top ten. These data were likewise used in another study, on T cells expressing NK-cell markers. From that report: TCR beta libraries carry UMIs added by 5'RACE template switching.

This specimen consisted of PBMCs from blood, obtained on the day of vaccination. All receptors derive from a man aged 50-59 years who received an inactivated influenza vaccine.

This clonotype was counted once. The V call is TRBV28, the J call TRBJ2-5; TRBD1 might be the D (6 bases). The CDR3 totals 16 residues. V was shortened by 0 bases and J by 5 bases, with 16 bases between the two germline ends. The germline V gene encodes CDR1 MDHEN and CDR2 SYDVKM. DNA for the CDR3: TGTGCCAGCAGTTTATGGACCCAGGGGAATTCTGAGACCCAGTACTTC. Amino acids: CASSLWTQGNSETQYF.

This clonotype was counted at least ten times. The chain couples TRBV6-5 to TRBJ1-1; D is unclear. Trimming took 1 base from V and 1 from J, leaving 10 bases between them. Germline V gives CDR1 MNHEY, CDR2 SVGAGI. The CDR3 length is 15 residues. The CDR3 reads CASSYFGSGNTEAFF. DNA for the CDR3: TGTGCCAGCAGTTACTTCGGGTCGGGGAACACTGAAGCTTTCTTT.

This chain uses TRBV6-5 with TRBJ2-1; 9 bases line up with TRBD1. CDR1 and CDR2 from the germline V gene are MNHEY and SVGAGI. The V gene end was trimmed by 2 bases and the J gene end by 1 base; junction bases not matched to a gene: 6. The CDR3 runs to 17 residues. In DNA, the CDR3 is TGTGCCAGCAGTTACGGGACAGGGAGAACATCCTACAATGAGCAGTTCTTC. It is translated as CASSYGTGRTSYNEQFF.

This clonotype has more than one count but fewer than ten. The J gene is TRBJ2-7, the V gene TRBV7-9; 8 bases align to TRBD1. This CDR3 has 16 amino acids. Germline CDR1 and CDR2: SEHNR and FQNEAQ (reference sequence). V was clipped by 3 bases and J by 1 base; unmatched bases: 8. The CDR3 nucleotides read TGTGCCAGCAGCTTTGAGCGGACAGGGACTTCCTACGAGCAGTACTTC. Amino acids: CASSFERTGTSYEQYF.

This clonotype came up a few times. This sequence joins TRBV19 and TRBJ1-1; D is ambiguous. V was pared by 0 bases and J by 0 bases, with 11 bases between. CDR3 size: 16 residues. Germline assignment: CDR1 LNHDA and CDR2 SQIVND (reference sequence). The CDR3 DNA sequence: TGTGCCAGTAGTATAGACCCGGGAACCATGAACACTGAAGCTTTCTTT. Amino acids: CASSIDPGTMNTEAFF.

This clonotype was counted a few times. The chain couples TRBV14 to TRBJ2-5; TRBD1 matches at 7 bases. The CDR3 sequence is 16 residues long. Germline V gene sequence: CDR1 SGHDN, CDR2 FVKESK. V shed 6 bases and J 4 bases; nucleotides not matched to a gene: 14. CDR3 coding DNA: TGTGCCAGCAGTACAGGGGCCCTTTGGGGGCGAGAGACCCAGTACTTC. It translates to CASSTGALWGRETQYF. Complete variable domain (other parts from reference TRBV14 and TRBJ2-5): EAGVTQFPSHSVIEKGQTVTLRCDPISGHDNLYWYRRVMGKEIKFLLHFVKESKQDESGMPNNRFLAERTGGTYSTLKVQPAELEDSGVYFCASSTGALWGRETQYFGPGTRLLVL.

This sequence joins TRBV7-8 and TRBJ2-5; D possibly corresponds to TRBD2 (5 bases). Trimming stripped 5 bases from V and 1 base from J, with 8 bases between. CDR3 length: 13 amino acids. Germline V gene lookup returns CDR1 SGHVS and CDR2 FQNEAQ. The CDR3 DNA sequence: TGTGCCAGCAGCCGAGAGGGCCAAGAGACCCAGTACTTC. Translated: CASSREGQETQYF.

This clonotype was seen many times. The V and J genes are TRBV5-1 and TRBJ1-1; D remains ambiguous. Germline V gene data show CDR1 as SGHRS and CDR2 as YFSETQ. Trimming left V 0 bases short and J 4 bases short, with 10 bases between. The CDR3 totals 14 residues. The CDR3 DNA reads TGCGCCAGCAGCTTGGATCCGGTTTCCACTGAAGCTTTCTTT. Amino acid sequence: CASSLDPVSTEAFF. Filled out from reference TRBV5-1 and TRBJ1-1, the complete variable domain reads KAGVTQTPRYLIKTRGQQVTLSCSPISGHRSVSWYQQTPGQGLQFLFEYFSETQRNKGNFPGRFSGRQFSNSRSEMNVSTLELGDSALYLCASSLDPVSTEAFFGQGTRLTVV.

Many counts were recorded for this clonotype. The gene calls are TRBV7-2 and TRBJ1-5; the D gene is possibly TRBD1 (6 bases). There are 13 residues in the CDR3. V gave up 6 bases and J gave up 9 bases, with 15 bases separating them. Per the germline V gene, CDR1 is SGHTA and CDR2 is FQGNSA. The CDR3 bases are TGTGCCAGCAGGACCGGGCAAGGGGGGCCCCAGCATTTT. Amino acids: CASRTGQGGPQHF. The full variable domain, with the rest looked up from reference TRBV7-2 and TRBJ1-5, is GAGVSQSPSNKVTEKGKDVELRCDPISGHTALYWYRQSLGQGLEFLIYFQGNSAPDKSGLPSDRFSAERTGGSVSTLTIQRTQQEDSAVYLCASRTGQGGPQHFGDGTRLSIL.

At least ten counts were recorded for this clonotype. The gene calls are TRBV5-5 and TRBJ2-2; no definite D call. The CDR3 is 13 amino acids. CDR1 is SGHKS, CDR2 YYEKEE, per germline (reference sequence). The ends were cut back, 0 bases at V and 7 bases at J, with 7 bases in the middle. CDR3 DNA: TGTGCCAGCAGCTTGGCTCCCAACGGGGAGCTGTTTTTT. It translates to CASSLAPNGELFF.

V usage is TRBV29-1 and J usage is TRBJ2-5, with D unresolved. Germline values: CDR1 SQVTM, CDR2 ANQGSEA. CDR3 length: 15 amino acids. V lost 0 bases to trimming and J lost 0 bases, with 11 bases between them. CDR3 coding DNA: TGCAGCGTTGAAGATTGGGCCCGAGACCAAGAGACCCAGTACTTC. This codes for CSVEDWARDQETQYF. Variable domain in full (rest from reference TRBV29-1 and TRBJ2-5): SAVISQKPSRDICQRGTSLTIQCQVDSQVTMMFWYRQQPGQSLTLIATANQGSEATYESGFVIDKFPISRPNLTFSTLTVSNMSPEDSSIYLCSVEDWARDQETQYFGPGTRLLVL.

This clonotype was seen only once. The chain is built from TRBV20-1 and TRBJ2-7; D ambiguous. The germline V gene encodes CDR1 DFQATT and CDR2 SNEGSKA (reference sequence). V shed 0 bases and J shed 3 bases, with 9 bases lying between them. CDR3 length equals 13 residues. The CDR3 sequence is CSARDRTYYEQYF. CDR3 bases: TGCAGTGCTAGAGATAGGACCTACTACGAGCAGTACTTC.

The V call is TRBV4-3, the J call TRBJ2-7; D is unclear. Deletions cut 2 bases from V and 2 bases from J, with 7 bases between. Germline CDR1 reads LGHNA; CDR2 reads YSLEER. The CDR3 length is 13 residues. The CDR3 loop reads CASSQYIPYEQYF. CDR3 nucleotide sequence: TGCGCCAGCAGCCAATACATTCCCTACGAGCAGTACTTC.

This clonotype has only a few counts. This sequence joins TRBV5-1 and TRBJ1-1; 7 nucleotides match TRBD1. From germline, CDR1 is SGHRS and CDR2 YFSETQ. The V segment lost 1 base and the J segment 0 bases; nucleotides outside the gene matches: 6. The CDR3 is 16 residues long. CDR3 region: CASSLYGTDMNTEAFF. The CDR3 DNA follows: TGCGCCAGCAGCTTGTACGGGACAGACATGAACACTGAAGCTTTCTTT.

This clonotype turned up a few times. The chain joins TRBV7-9 to TRBJ1-5; D is unclear. Germline V CDR1 and CDR2: SEHNR, FQNEAQ (reference sequence). V was shortened by 5 bases and J by 2 bases, with 7 bases between the two germline ends. The CDR3 has 13 residues. The CDR3 bases are TGTGCCAGCAGCCCGATCGGCAATCAGCCCCAGCATTTT. Amino acid sequence: CASSPIGNQPQHF.

This clonotype came up a few times. The chain joins TRBV6-1 to TRBJ2-6, with D uncertain. Trimming took off 10 bases at V and 4 bases at J, with 11 bases between the two ends. Germline CDR1 and CDR2: MNHNS and SASEGT. This CDR3 has 13 amino acids. The CDR3 nucleotides are TGTGCCATCCGAGAGTACGGGGCCAACGTCCTGACTTTC. This codes for CAIREYGANVLTF.

This clonotype was counted between two and nine times. J is TRBJ2-1 and V is TRBV11-2, with D uncertain. Germline values: CDR1 SGHAT, CDR2 FQNNGV. With 8 bases removed from V and 4 bases from J, the gap between germline ends came to 6 bases. This CDR3 has 11 residues. For the CDR3, the DNA is TGTGCCAGCTTGAGTTACAATGAGCAGTTCTTC. Its protein product is CASLSYNEQFF.